This TCR beta chain derives from a study of blood T cells in healthy people across ages. General study findings and limits: Long-lived donors exceeded aged donors in naive CD4+ cells and diversity. Per million T cells, TCR beta diversity dropped about linearly as age rose.

The CDR3 runs to 12 residues. V lost 6 bases to trimming and J lost 6 bases, with 9 bases between them. CDR1 is MNHEY and CDR2 is SVGEGT in the germline V gene. A second PCR of 7 to 11 cycles used a sample-barcoded 5' primer and a J-beta primer mix. Each CDR3 protein is one row after TCRdb ran MiXCR on the 5' RACE reads. The sample has around 1,700,000 distinct CDR3 sequences, roughly 28% seen once. This clonotype occurred a few times. Its target is unknown. The authors drew around 9.4 milliliters of peripheral blood from each donor. The authors extracted at least 5 micrograms of total RNA per sample. The receptor's source is a woman younger than 45 in good health. The chain is built from TRBV6-2 or TRBV6-3 and TRBJ2-1; D ambiguous. Material for sequencing was blood. The CDR3 reads CASRNSSNEQFF. The CDR3 DNA follows: TGTGCCAGCAGAAATAGCAGCAATGAGCAGTTCTTC.